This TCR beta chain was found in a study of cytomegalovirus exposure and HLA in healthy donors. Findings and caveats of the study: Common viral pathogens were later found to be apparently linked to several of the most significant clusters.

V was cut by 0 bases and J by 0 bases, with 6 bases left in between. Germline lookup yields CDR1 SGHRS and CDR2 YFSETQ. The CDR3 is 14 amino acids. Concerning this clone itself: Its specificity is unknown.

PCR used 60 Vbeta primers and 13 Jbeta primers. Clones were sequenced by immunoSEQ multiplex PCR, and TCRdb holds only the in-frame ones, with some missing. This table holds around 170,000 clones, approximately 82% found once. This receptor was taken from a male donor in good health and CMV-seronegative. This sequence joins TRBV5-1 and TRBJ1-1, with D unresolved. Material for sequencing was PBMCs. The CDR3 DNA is TGCGCCAGCAGCTTGGGTACAGTGAACACTGAAGCTTTCTTT. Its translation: CASSLGTVNTEAFF.